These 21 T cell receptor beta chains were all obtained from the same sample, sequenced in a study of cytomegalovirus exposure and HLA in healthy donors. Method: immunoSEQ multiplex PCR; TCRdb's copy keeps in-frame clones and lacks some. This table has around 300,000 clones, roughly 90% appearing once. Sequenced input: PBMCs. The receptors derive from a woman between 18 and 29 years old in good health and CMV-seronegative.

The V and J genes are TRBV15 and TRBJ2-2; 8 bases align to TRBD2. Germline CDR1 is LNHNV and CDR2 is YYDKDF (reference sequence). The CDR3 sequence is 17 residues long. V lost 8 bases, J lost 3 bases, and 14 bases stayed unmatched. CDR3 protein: CATRAPGLVFDTGELFF. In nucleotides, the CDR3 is TGTGCCACCCGAGCACCGGGACTAGTATTCGACACCGGGGAGCTGTTTTTT.

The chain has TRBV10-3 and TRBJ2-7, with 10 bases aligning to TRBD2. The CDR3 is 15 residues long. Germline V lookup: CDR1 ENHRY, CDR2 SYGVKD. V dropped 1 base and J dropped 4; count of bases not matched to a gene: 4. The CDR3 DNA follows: TGTGCCATCAGTGAGTTGCCTAGCGGGAGTTACGAGCAGTACTTC. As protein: CAISELPSGSYEQYF.

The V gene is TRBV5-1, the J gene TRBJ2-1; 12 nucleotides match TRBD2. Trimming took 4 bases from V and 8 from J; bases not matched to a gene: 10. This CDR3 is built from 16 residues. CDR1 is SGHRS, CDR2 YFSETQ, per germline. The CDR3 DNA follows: TGCGCCAGCAGCCCGGCTAGCGGGAGGGCCCGAGATGAGCAGTTCTTC. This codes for CASSPASGRARDEQFF. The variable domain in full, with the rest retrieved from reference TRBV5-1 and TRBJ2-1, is KAGVTQTPRYLIKTRGQQVTLSCSPISGHRSVSWYQQTPGQGLQFLFEYFSETQRNKGNFPGRFSGRQFSNSRSEMNVSTLELGDSALYLCASSPASGRARDEQFFGPGTRLTVL.

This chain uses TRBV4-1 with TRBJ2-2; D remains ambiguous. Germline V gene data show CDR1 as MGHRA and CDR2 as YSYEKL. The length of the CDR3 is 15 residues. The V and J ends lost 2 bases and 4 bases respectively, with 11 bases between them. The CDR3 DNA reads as TGCGCCAGCAGCCAAATCGTGGTACTCACCGGGGAGCTGTTTTTT. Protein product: CASSQIVVLTGELFF.

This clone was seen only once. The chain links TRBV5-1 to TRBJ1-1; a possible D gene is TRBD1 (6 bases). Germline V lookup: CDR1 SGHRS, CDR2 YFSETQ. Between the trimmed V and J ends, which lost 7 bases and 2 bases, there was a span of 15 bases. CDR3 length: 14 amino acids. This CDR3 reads CASSYDRSNTEAFF. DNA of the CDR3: TGCGCCAGCTCGTACGACAGGTCAAACACTGAAGCTTTCTTT.

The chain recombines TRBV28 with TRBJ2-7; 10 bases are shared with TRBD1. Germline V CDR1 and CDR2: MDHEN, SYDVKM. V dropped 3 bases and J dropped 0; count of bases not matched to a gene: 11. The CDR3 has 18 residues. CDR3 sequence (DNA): TGTGCCAGCAGTTTTAATTTAGACGGGACAGGGGCCTCCTACGAGCAGTACTTC. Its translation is CASSFNLDGTGASYEQYF.

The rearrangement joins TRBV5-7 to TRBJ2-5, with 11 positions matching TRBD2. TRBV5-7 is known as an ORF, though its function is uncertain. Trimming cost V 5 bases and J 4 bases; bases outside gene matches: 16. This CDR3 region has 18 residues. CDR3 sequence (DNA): TGTGCCAGCAGGTTTGATTCCGGGACTAGCGGCCTTCGAGAGACCCAGTACTTC. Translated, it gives CASRFDSGTSGLRETQYF.

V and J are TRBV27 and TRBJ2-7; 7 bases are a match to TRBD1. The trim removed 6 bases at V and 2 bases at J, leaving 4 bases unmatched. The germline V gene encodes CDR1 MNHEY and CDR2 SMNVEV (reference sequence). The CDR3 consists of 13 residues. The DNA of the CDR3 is TGTGCCAGCAGCCCAGGGGGTGCCTACGAGCAGTACTTC. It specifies CASSPGGAYEQYF.

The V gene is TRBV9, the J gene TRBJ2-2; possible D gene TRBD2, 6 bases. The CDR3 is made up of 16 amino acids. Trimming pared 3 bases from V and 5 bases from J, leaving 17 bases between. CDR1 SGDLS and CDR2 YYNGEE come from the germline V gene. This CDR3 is CASSESGRGRTGELFF. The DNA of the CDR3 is TGTGCCAGCAGCGAGAGTGGGCGGGGTAGGACCGGGGAGCTGTTTTTT.

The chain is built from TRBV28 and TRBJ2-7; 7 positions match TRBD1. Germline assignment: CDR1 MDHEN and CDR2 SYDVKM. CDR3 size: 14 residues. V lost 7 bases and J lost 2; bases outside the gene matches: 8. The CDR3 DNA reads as TGTGCCAGCAAAACTGGACAGGCAACCTACGAGCAGTACTTC. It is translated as CASKTGQATYEQYF. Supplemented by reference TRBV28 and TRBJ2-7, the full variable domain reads DVKVTQSSRYLVKRTGEKVFLECVQDMDHENMFWYRQDPGLGLRLIYFSYDVKMKEKGDIPEGYSVSREKKERFSLILESASTNQTSMYLCASKTGQATYEQYFGPGTRLTVT.

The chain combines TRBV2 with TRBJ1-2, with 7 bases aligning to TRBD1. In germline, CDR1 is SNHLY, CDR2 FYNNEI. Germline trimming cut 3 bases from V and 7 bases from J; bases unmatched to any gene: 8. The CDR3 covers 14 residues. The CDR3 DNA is TGTGCCAGCAGTGACAGGGGACAGCAGGTTGGCTACACCTTC. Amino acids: CASSDRGQQVGYTF.

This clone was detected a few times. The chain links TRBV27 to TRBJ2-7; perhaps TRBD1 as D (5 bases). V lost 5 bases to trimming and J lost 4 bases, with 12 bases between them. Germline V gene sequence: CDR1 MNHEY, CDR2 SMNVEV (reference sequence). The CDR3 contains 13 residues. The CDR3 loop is CASSEGPGYEQYF. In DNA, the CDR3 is TGTGCCAGCAGTGAAGGACCAGGGTACGAGCAGTACTTC.

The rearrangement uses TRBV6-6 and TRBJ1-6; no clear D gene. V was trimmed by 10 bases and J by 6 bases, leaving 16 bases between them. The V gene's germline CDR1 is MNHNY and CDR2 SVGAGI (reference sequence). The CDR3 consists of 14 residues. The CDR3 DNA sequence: TGTGCCACCACCCCCGGTACCGCTAATTCACCCCTCCACTTT. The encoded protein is CATTPGTANSPLHF.

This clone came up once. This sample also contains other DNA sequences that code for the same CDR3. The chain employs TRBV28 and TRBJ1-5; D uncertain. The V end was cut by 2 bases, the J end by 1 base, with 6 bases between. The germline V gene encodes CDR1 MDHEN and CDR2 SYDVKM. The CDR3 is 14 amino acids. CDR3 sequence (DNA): TGTGCCAGCAGTTTAGGAGGAAGCAATCAGCCCCAGCATTTT. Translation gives CASSLGGSNQPQHF.

CDR3 sequence: CASSEPDLGGGHSYEQYF. In nucleotides, the CDR3 is TGTGCCAGCAGTGAACCTGATCTGGGCGGGGGGCACTCCTACGAGCAGTACTTC. V and J are TRBV6-1 and TRBJ2-7; 8 nucleotides align to TRBD2. The J segment lost 0 bases and the V segment lost 2 bases, leaving 12 bases of the junction unmatched. CDR1 and CDR2 (germline): MNHNS, SASEGT. This CDR3 is 18 amino acids long.

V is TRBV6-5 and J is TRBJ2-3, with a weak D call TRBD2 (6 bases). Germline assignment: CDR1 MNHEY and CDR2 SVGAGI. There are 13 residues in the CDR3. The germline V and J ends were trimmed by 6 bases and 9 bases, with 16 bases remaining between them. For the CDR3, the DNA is TGTGCCAGCAGCACAAGCGGAGGGTGGACGCAGTATTTT. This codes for CASSTSGGWTQYF.

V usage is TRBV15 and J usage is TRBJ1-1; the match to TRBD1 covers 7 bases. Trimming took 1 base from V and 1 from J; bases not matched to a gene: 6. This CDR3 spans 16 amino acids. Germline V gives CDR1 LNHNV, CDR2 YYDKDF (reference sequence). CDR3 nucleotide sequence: TGTGCCACCAGCAGAGGGGCCAGGGGGACGAACACTGAAGCTTTCTTT. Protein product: CATSRGARGTNTEAFF. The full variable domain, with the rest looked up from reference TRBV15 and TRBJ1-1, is DAMVIQNPRYQVTQFGKPVTLSCSQTLNHNVMYWYQQKSSQAPKLLFHYYDKDFNNEADTPDNFQSRRPNTSFCFLDIRSPGLGDTAMYLCATSRGARGTNTEAFFGQGTRLTVV.

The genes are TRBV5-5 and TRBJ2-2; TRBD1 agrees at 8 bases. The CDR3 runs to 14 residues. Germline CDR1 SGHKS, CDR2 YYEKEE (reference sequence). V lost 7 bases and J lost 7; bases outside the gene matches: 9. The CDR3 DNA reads TGTGCCAGCTACCAGGGGGCGCCAGGCGGGGAGCTGTTTTTT. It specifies CASYQGAPGGELFF.

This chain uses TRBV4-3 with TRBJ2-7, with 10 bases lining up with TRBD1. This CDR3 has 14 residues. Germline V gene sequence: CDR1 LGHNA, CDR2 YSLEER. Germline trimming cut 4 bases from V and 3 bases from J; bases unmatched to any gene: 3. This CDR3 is CASSLRDRGYEQYF. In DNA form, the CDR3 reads TGCGCCAGCAGCCTCCGGGACAGGGGCTACGAGCAGTACTTC.

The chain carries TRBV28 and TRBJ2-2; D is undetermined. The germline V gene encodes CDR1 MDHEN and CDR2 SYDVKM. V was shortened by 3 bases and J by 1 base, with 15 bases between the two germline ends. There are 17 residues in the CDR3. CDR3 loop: CASSLTGLTLNTGELFF. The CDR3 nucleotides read TGTGCCAGCAGTTTGACGGGTCTGACGTTGAACACCGGGGAGCTGTTTTTT.

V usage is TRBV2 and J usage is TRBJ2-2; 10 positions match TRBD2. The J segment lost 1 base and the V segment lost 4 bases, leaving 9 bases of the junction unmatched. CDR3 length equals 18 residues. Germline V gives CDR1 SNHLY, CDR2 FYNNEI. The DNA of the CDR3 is TGTGCCAGCAGTGCCTGGACTAGCGGAATAAGGAACACCGGGGAGCTGTTTTTT. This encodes CASSAWTSGIRNTGELFF.